The source of this T cell receptor beta chain is a study of chemoradiotherapy in HPV16-positive cancers. Study overall: Candidate HPV-specific clones and shared TCR motifs came from a couple of HPV16-positive patients.

Repertoires were generated with immunoSEQ multiplex PCR, while TCRdb's copy carries only in-frame clones and drops some. The sample lists some 540 clones, over 80% occurring once. Of note for this clone: Its antigen is undetermined.

General study results and limits: Non-HPV-specific T cells did not expand in tumors during treatment, whereas candidate HPV-specific clones and E7-related motifs did. Only two HPV16-positive patients supplied the functional HPV-specificity definition.

Over chemoradiotherapy, repertoires were sampled more than once. Per the germline V gene, CDR1 is MNHEY and CDR2 is SVGAGI. V was clipped by 1 base and J by 8 bases, with 11 bases between them. This CDR3 is 13 amino acids long. This material consisted of tumor tissue, taken from a patient who underwent chemoradiotherapy. The chain carries TRBV6-5 and TRBJ1-2; D possibly corresponds to TRBD1 (6 bases). This sequence was found in a human donor with HPV-associated anogenital cancer. The CDR3 DNA is TGTGCCAGCAGTTACTACGGGGGGCGCGGCTACACCTTC. Translating gives CASSYYGGRGYTF.